This paragraph covers one TCR beta chain sequence. The germline V gene encodes CDR1 ENHRY and CDR2 SYGVKD. The CDR3 spans 12 residues. No DNA is given; TCRdb re-called the 5' RACE reads and lists each CDR3 protein once. The table lists fewer than 350,000 distinct CDR3 sequences. This sample is part of a study of monozygotic twins with inflammatory bowel disease. Sequencing was done on a sample of blood. This chain connects TRBV10-3 to TRBJ2-7. The receptor comes from a human donor with ulcerative colitis or Crohn's disease, or a healthy co-twin of an affected twin (not recorded which). This CDR3 reads CAISEEDYEQYF.